This T cell receptor beta chain came from a study of T-cell reconstitution after alpha-beta-depleted transplantation in children. Whole-study results and caveats: Reportedly, only several hundred clones from non-depleted graft cells drove alpha-beta T-cell counts at about two months. Recipient T cells and thymic progenitors that survived were the source of the high TCRbeta diversity seen at day 60 in some patients. T-cell counts and diversity at one year post-transplant came mainly from newly produced T cells.

The CDR3 spans 13 residues. Trimming left V 7 bases short and J 3 bases short, with 9 bases between. CDR1 SNHLY and CDR2 FYNNEI come from the germline V gene. Many counts were recorded for this clonotype. Antigen specificity is unknown. It was with unique molecular identifiers that the TCRbeta library was prepared. TCRdb re-derived calls from the PCR reads in MiXCR, one entry per CDR3 protein. Of some 26,000 distinct CDR3 sequences listed, about 18% are singletons. The sequencing used PBMCs, mostly from graft donor cells, collected 60 days after TCRalphabeta/CD19-depleted stem cell transplant. The chain joins TRBV2 to TRBJ2-2; D unresolved. The source is a male patient under 10 years old who had a stem cell transplant for acute lymphoblastic leukemia, so the T cells may come from the graft donor. This chain's CDR3 is CASKRVHTGELFF. The DNA for the CDR3 is TGTGCCAGCAAGCGAGTACACACCGGGGAGCTGTTTTTT. The full variable domain, completed using reference TRBV2 and TRBJ2-2, is EPEVTQTPSHQVTQMGQEVILRCVPISNHLYFYWYRQILGQKVEFLVSFYNNEISEKSEIFDDQFSVERPDGSNFTLKIRSTKLEDSAMYFCASKRVHTGELFFGEGSRLTVL.